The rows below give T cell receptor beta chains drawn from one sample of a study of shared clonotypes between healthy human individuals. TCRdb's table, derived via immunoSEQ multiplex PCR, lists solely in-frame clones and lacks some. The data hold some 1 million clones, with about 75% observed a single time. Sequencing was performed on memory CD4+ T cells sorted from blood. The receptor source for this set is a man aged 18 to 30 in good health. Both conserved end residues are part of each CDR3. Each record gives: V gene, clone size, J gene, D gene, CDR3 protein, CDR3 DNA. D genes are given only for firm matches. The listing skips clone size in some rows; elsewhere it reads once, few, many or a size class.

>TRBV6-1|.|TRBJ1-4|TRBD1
CASSLRGQGEKLFF
TGTGCCAGCAGTCTGAGGGGGCAGGGTGAAAAACTGTTTTTT
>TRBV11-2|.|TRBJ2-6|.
CASSVADSGANVLTF
TGTGCCAGCAGCGTGGCGGACTCTGGGGCCAACGTCCTGACTTTC
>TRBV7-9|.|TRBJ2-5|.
CASSLRVQETQYF
TGTGCCAGCAGCCTCCGGGTCCAAGAGACCCAGTACTTC
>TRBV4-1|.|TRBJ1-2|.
CASSPQGYGYTF
TGCGCCAGCAGCCCGCAGGGTTATGGCTACACCTTC
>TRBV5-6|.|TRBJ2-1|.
CASSLNGYNEQFF
TGTGCCAGCAGCCTCAACGGATACAATGAGCAGTTCTTC
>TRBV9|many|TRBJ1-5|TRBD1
CASSVGDRYSNQPQHF
TGTGCCAGCAGCGTGGGGGACAGATATAGCAATCAGCCCCAGCATTTT
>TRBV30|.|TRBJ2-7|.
CAWSVHTWTVDSYEQYF
TGTGCCTGGAGTGTTCATACGTGGACAGTCGACTCCTACGAGCAGTACTTC
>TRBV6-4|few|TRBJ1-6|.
CASSDTRSDSPLHF
TGTGCCAGCAGTGACACAAGGAGTGATTCACCCCTCCACTTT
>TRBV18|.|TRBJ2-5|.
CASSPPRAQETQYF
TGTGCCAGCTCACCACCAAGAGCCCAAGAGACCCAGTACTTC
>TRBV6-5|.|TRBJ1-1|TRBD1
CASTYSQGALNTEAFF
TGTGCCAGCACCTACTCACAGGGGGCCCTGAACACTGAAGCTTTCTTT
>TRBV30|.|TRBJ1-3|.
CAWSEIPGNTIYF
TGTGCCTGGAGTGAAATTCCTGGAAACACCATATATTTT
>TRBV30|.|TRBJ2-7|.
CAWGGTYEQYF
TGTGCCTGGGGGGGGACCTACGAGCAGTACTTC
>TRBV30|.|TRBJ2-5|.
CAWKRGGETQYF
TGTGCCTGGAAAAGGGGTGGCGAGACCCAGTACTTC
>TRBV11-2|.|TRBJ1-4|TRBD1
CASSLARDRERARELFF
TGTGCCAGCAGCTTAGCCCGGGACAGGGAACGAGCCCGGGAACTGTTTTTT
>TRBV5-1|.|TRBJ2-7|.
CASSLESVKSGEQYF
TGCGCCAGCAGCTTGGAGTCAGTCAAATCGGGAGAGCAGTACTTC
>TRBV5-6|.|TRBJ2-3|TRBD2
CASSHRGPGGYTQYF
TGTGCCAGCAGCCACCGGGGCCCGGGAGGGTATACGCAGTATTTT
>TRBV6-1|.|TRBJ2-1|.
CAATRPSSYNEQFF
TGTGCCGCGACCAGACCCAGCTCCTACAATGAGCAGTTCTTC
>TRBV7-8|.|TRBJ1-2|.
CASSIMTGTEYGYTF
TGTGCCAGCAGCATCATGACCGGGACTGAGTATGGCTACACCTTC
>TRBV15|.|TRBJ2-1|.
CATSRDWGTSKNEQFF
TGTGCCACCAGCAGAGATTGGGGCACCTCTAAGAATGAGCAGTTCTTC
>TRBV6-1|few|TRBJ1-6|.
CASSPGDRGSPLHF
TGTGCCAGCAGTCCAGGGGATCGGGGTTCACCCCTCCACTTT
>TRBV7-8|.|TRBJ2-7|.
CASSLRGQGYEQYF
TGTGCCAGCAGCTTACGGGGCCAGGGCTACGAGCAGTACTTC
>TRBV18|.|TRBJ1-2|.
CASSPGEKYGYTF
TGTGCCAGCTCACCAGGGGAGAAGTATGGCTACACCTTC
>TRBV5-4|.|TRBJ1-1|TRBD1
CASSLGGGGMNTEAFF
TGTGCCAGCAGCTTGGGAGGGGGCGGGATGAACACTGAAGCTTTCTTT
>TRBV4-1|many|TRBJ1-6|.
CASSSRPSGPLHF
TGCGCCAGCAGCTCGCGACCTAGCGGACCCCTCCACTTT
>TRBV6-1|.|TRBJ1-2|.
CASSPQGTAGYTF
TGTGCCAGCAGTCCCCAGGGGACGGCTGGCTACACCTTC
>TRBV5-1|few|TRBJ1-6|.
CASSKGRDSSYNSPLHF
TGCGCCAGCAGCAAGGGACGGGATAGCTCCTATAATTCACCCCTCCACTTT
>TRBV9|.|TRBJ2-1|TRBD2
CASSPPGLAGGRNEQFF
TGTGCCAGCAGCCCACCTGGATTAGCGGGAGGTAGAAATGAGCAGTTCTTC
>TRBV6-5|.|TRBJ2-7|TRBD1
CASSYRDRSIYEQYF
TGTGCCAGCAGTTACCGGGACAGGTCAATCTACGAGCAGTACTTC
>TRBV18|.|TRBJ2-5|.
CASSPPLPQETQYF
TGTGCCAGCTCACCACCTCTTCCCCAAGAGACCCAGTACTTC
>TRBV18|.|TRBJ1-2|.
CASSYAGAGYGYTF
TGTGCCAGCTCTTACGCTGGGGCAGGGTATGGCTACACCTTC
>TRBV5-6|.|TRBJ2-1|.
CASSLGTRVFDEQFF
TGTGCCAGCAGCTTGGGAACTAGAGTGTTCGATGAGCAGTTCTTC
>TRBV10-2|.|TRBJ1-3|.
CASSEQQGNTIYF
TGCGCCAGCAGTGAGCAACAGGGAAACACCATATATTTT
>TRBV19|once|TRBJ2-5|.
CASSIGGGRQETQYF
TGTGCCAGTAGTATAGGGGGAGGCCGCCAAGAGACCCAGTACTTC
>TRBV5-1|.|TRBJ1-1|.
CASSRGGVMTAGEAFF
TGCGCCAGCAGCCGCGGTGGTGTTATGACCGCAGGAGAAGCTTTCTTT
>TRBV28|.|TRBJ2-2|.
CASSLPQGPGELFF
TGTGCCAGCAGTTTACCCCAGGGGCCCGGGGAGCTGTTTTTT
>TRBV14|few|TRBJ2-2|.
CASSPMRGGTGELFF
TGTGCCAGCAGCCCGATGAGGGGGGGCACCGGGGAGCTGTTTTTT
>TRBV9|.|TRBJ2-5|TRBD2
CASSLSGGALETQYF
TGTGCCAGCAGCCTAAGCGGGGGGGCTCTGGAGACCCAGTACTTC
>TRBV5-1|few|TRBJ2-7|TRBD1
CASSVGQGFREQYF
TGCGCCAGCAGCGTGGGACAGGGATTTCGCGAGCAGTACTTC
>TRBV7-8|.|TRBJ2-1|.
CASSHSEATVEQFF
TGTGCCAGCAGCCATAGCGAGGCTACAGTTGAGCAGTTCTTC
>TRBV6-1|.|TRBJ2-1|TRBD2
CASRLAGGGNEQFF
TGTGCCAGCAGACTAGCGGGAGGCGGCAATGAGCAGTTCTTC
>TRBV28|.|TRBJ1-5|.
CASSFLGQPQHF
TGTGCCAGCAGTTTCTTGGGTCAGCCCCAGCACTTT
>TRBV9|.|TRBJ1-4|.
CASIVVSKGGEKLFF
TGTGCCAGCATCGTCGTGAGCAAGGGAGGTGAAAAACTGTTTTTT
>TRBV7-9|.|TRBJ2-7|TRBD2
CASSSGSSGKNEQYF
TGTGCCAGCAGCTCAGGGTCTAGCGGGAAGAACGAGCAGTACTTC
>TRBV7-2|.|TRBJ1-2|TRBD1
CASSLAGTGFGYGYTF
TGTGCCAGCAGCTTAGCCGGGACAGGGTTTGGCTATGGCTACACCTTC
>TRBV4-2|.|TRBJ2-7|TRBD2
CASMLSGGLASEQYF
TGTGCCAGCATGCTAAGCGGCGGACTAGCCTCTGAGCAGTACTTC
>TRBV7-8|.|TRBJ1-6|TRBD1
CASSLRGQGGGSYNSPLHF
TGTGCCAGCAGCTTAAGGGGACAGGGAGGAGGATCCTATAATTCACCCCTCCACTTT
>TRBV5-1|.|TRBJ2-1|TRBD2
CASSLANGLAYYNEQFF
TGCGCCAGCAGCTTGGCCAATGGACTAGCGTACTACAATGAGCAGTTCTTC
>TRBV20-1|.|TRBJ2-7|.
CSASLGHEQYF
TGCAGTGCTAGCCTTGGGCACGAGCAGTACTTC
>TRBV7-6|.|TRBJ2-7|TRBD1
CASSSPGQGLYEQYF
TGTGCCAGCAGCTCCCCGGGACAGGGGCTATACGAGCAGTACTTC
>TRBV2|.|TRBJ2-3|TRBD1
CASSIGRDRATDTQYF
TGTGCCAGCAGTATAGGGCGGGACAGGGCCACAGATACGCAGTATTTT
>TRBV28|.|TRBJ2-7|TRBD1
CASSTGTVPYEQYF
TGTGCCAGCAGCACCGGGACAGTTCCTTACGAGCAGTACTTC